This T cell receptor beta chain was recovered during a study of cytomegalovirus exposure and HLA in healthy donors. Overall study findings and caveats: When the data were analyzed later, several of the most significant clusters appeared to be linked to common viral pathogens. The authors reported that TCR beta sequences could predict HLA-A and HLA-B alleles. These predictions were accurate for most subjects in the first cohort.

This clone was observed a few times. Its antigen is still unknown. The study sampled nominally healthy donors, though unrecorded immune exposures were likely. Amplification used 60 Vbeta primers and 13 Jbeta primers. In the original workflow: Per a later analysis, the number of unique TCR beta chains was approximately 80 million, of which roughly 10 million were shared. Libraries were prepared by immunoSEQ multiplex PCR; TCRdb keeps only in-frame clonotypes and omits some of them. V and J calls and clone size are copied from that table; D and trimming were computed from the DNA. This table has about 87,000 clones, over 65% appearing once. This clonotype was sampled from a man aged 25 to 40 in good health and CMV-seropositive. Sequencing was done on a sample of PBMCs.

CDR3 in amino acids: CASSYYGAGTPLHF. CDR3 nucleotide sequence: TGTGCCAGCAGTTACTACGGGGCGGGGACACCCCTCCACTTT. This chain joins TRBV6-5 and TRBJ1-6; D might be TRBD1 (5 bases). Per germline, CDR1 MNHEY and CDR2 SVGAGI. The CDR3 covers 14 residues. Trimming shortened V by 1 base and J by 11 bases, and 12 bases separated the two germline ends.